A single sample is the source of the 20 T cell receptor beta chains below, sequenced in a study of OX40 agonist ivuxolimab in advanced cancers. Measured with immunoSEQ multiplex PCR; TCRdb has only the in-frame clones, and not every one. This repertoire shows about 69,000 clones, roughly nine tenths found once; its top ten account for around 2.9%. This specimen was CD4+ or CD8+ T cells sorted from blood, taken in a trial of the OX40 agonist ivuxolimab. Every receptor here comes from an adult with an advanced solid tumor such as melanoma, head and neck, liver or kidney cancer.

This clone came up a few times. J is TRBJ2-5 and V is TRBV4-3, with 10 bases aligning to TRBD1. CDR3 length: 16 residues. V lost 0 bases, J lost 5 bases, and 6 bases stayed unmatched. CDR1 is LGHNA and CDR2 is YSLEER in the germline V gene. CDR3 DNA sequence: TGCGCCAGCAGCCAAGAAGCCGGGACAGGGGTTGAGACCCAGTACTTC. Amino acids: CASSQEAGTGVETQYF.

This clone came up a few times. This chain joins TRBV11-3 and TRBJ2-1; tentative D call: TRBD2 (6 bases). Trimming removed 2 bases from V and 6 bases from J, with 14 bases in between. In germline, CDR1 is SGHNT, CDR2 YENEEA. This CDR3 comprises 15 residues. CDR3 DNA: TGTGCCAGCAGCTTAACCGGAGGGCCTGTCAATGAGCAGTTCTTC. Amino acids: CASSLTGGPVNEQFF.

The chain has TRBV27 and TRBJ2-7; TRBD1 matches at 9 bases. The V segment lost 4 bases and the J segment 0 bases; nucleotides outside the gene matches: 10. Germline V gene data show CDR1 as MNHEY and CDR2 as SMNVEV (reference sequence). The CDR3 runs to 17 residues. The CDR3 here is CASSSGQGGPNSYEQYF. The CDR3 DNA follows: TGTGCCAGCAGTTCGGGACAGGGAGGACCCAACTCCTACGAGCAGTACTTC.

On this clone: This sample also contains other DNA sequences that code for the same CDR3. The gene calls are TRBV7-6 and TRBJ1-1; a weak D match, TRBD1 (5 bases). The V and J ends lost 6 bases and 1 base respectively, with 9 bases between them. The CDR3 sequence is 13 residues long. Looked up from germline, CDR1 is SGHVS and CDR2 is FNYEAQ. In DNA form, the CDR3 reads TGTGCCAGCAGTTTACAGGAGAACACTGAAGCTTTCTTT. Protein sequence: CASSLQENTEAFF. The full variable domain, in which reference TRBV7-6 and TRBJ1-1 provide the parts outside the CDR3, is GAGVSQSPRYKVTKRGQDVALRCDPISGHVSLYWYRQALGQGPEFLTYFNYEAQQDKSGLPNDRFSAERPEGSISTLTIQRTEQRDSAMYRCASSLQENTEAFFGQGTRLTVV.

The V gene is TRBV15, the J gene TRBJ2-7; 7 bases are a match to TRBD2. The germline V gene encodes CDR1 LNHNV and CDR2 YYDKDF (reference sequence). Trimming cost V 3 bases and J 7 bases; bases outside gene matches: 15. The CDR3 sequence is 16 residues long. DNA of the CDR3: TGTGCCACCAGCAGTCCGGCCGCGGCTAGCGGCCGTGAGCAGTACTTC. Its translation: CATSSPAAASGREQYF.

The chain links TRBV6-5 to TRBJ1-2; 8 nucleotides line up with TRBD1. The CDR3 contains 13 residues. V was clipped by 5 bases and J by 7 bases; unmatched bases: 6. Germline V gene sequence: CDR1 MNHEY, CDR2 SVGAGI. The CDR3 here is CASSTQGASGYTF. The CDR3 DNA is TGTGCCAGCAGTACTCAGGGGGCTAGTGGCTACACCTTC.

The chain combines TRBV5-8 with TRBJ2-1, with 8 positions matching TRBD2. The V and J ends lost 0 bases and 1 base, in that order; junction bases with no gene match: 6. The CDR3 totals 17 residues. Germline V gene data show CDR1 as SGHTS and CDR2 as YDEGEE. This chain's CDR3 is CASSLARTSGSYNEQFF. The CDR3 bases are TGTGCCAGCAGCTTGGCGCGAACTAGCGGATCCTACAATGAGCAGTTCTTC.

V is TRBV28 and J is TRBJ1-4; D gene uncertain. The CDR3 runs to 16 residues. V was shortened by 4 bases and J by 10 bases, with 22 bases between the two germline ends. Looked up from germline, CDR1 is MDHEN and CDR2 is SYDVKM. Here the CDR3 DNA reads TGTGCCAGCAGTTCCTTAGCTCTCGAAGGGAGCGGAAAACTGTTTTTT. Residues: CASSSLALEGSGKLFF.

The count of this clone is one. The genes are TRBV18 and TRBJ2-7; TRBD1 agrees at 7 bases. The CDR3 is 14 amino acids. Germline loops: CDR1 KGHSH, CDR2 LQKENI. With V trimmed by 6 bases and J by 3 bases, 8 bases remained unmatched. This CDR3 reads CASSPSGQVYEQYF. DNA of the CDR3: TGTGCCAGCTCCCCTTCCGGACAGGTCTACGAGCAGTACTTC.

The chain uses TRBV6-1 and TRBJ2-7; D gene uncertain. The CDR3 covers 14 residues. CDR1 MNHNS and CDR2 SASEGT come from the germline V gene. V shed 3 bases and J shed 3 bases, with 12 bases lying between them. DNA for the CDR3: TGTGCCAGCAGTGAGGAAGGCCCCCACTACGAGCAGTACTTC. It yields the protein CASSEEGPHYEQYF.

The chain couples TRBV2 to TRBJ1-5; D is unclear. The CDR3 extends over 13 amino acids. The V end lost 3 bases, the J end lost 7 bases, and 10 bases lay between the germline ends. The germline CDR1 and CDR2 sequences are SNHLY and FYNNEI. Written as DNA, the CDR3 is TGTGCCAGCAGTGACAGGATCATACAGCCCCAGCATTTT. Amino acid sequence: CASSDRIIQPQHF.

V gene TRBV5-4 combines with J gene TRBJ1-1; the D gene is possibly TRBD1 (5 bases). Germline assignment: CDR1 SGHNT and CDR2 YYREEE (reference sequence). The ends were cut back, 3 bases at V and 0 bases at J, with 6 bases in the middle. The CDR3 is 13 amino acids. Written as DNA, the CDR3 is TGTGCCAGCAGCTCGGACATGAACACTGAAGCTTTCTTT. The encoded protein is CASSSDMNTEAFF.

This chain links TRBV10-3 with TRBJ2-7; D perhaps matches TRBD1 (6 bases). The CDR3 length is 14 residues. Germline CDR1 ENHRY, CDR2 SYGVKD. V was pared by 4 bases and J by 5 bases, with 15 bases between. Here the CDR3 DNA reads TGTGCCATCAGTGGTTGGGGCGAGGGGGACGAGCAGTACTTC. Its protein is CAISGWGEGDEQYF.

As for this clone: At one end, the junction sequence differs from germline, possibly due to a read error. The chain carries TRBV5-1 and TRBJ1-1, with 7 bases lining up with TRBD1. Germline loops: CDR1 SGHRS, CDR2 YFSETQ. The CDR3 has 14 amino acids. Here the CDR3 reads CASSSQGRNAEAFF. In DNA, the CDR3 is TGCGCCAGCAGCTCACAGGGGAGGAACGCTGAAGCTTTCTTT.

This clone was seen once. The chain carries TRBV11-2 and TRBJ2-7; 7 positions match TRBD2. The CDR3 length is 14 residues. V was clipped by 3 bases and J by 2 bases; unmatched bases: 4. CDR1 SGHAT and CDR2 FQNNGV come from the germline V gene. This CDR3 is CASSFGGGPYEQYF. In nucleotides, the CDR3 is TGTGCCAGCAGCTTCGGCGGGGGACCCTACGAGCAGTACTTC.

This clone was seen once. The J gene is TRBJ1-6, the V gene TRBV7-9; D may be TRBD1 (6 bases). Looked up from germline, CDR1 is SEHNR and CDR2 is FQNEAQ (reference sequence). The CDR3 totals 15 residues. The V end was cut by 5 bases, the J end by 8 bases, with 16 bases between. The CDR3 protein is CASSRGTISDSPLHF. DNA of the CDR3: TGTGCCAGCAGCAGGGGGACCATAAGCGATTCACCCCTCCACTTT. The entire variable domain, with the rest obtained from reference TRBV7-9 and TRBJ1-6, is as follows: DTGVSQNPRHKITKRGQNVTFRCDPISEHNRLYWYRQTLGQGPEFLTYFQNEAQLEKSRLLSDRFSAERPKGSFSTLEIQRTEQGDSAMYLCASSRGTISDSPLHFGNGTRLTVT.

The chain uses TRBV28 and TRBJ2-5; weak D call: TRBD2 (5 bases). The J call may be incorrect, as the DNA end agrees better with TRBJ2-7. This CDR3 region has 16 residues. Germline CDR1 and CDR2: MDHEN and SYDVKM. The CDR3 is CASRLPGIQGSYEQYF. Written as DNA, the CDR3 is TGTGCCAGCAGATTGCCGGGAATTCAAGGGTCCTACGAGCAGTACTTC.

The CDR3 region has the DNA TGTGCCAGCACAGGGGAAGGTAATTCACCCCTCCACTTT. Protein sequence: CASTGEGNSPLHF. This rearrangement joins TRBV6-1 to TRBJ1-6; possibly TRBD1 for D (6 bases). Between the trimmed V and J ends, which lost 7 bases and 6 bases, there was a span of 10 bases. CDR1 and CDR2 (germline): MNHNS, SASEGT. The CDR3 is 13 amino acids.

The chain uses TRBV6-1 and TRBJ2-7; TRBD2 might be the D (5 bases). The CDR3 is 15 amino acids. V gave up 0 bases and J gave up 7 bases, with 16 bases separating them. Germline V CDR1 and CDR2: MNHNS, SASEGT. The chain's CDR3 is CASSEATRYMGEQYF. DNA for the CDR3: TGTGCCAGCAGTGAAGCCACTAGATATATGGGGGAGCAGTACTTC.

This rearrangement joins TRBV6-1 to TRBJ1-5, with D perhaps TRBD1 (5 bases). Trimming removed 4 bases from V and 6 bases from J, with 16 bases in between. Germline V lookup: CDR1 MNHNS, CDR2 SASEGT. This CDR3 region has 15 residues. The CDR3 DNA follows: TGTGCCAGCAGTGGACAAGGAGGGGTTGGTCAGCCCCAGCATTTT. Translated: CASSGQGGVGQPQHF.